The next 24 T cell receptor beta chains were all read from a single sample in a study of T cell responses to AZD1222 COVID-19 vaccine. Some clones are missing from TCRdb's copy, which holds only in-frame ones; the method was immunoSEQ multiplex PCR. The table includes approximately 100,000 clones, approximately 92% detected once. The sample in question was peripheral blood, obtained on day 0 of AZD1222 vaccination. These receptors were collected from an adult in good health.

This chain uses TRBV7-8 with TRBJ1-1; no clear D. The CDR3 is made up of 13 amino acids. The V end was cut by 4 bases, the J end by 5 bases, with 11 bases between. The germline gives CDR1 SGHVS, CDR2 FQNEAQ. CDR3 sequence: CASSSVGWTEAFF. CDR3 sequence (DNA): TGTGCCAGCAGCTCAGTAGGGTGGACTGAAGCTTTCTTT.

The chain combines TRBV4-1 with TRBJ1-5; D remains unclear. V lost 0 bases, J lost 3 bases, and 9 bases lay in between. The germline V gene has CDR1 MGHRA and CDR2 YSYEKL. This CDR3 is 15 amino acids long. CDR3 in DNA: TGCGCCAGCAGCCAAGATACCCAGCTCAATCAGCCCCAGCATTTT. Translated, it gives CASSQDTQLNQPQHF.

The chain is built from TRBV2 and TRBJ2-3, with D possibly matching TRBD1 (6 bases). V dropped 1 base and J dropped 3 bases, with 8 bases sitting between them. CDR3 size: 14 residues. CDR1 and CDR2 from the germline V gene are SNHLY and FYNNEI. In DNA form, the CDR3 reads TGTGCCAGCAGTGAAGACGGACAGACAGATACGCAGTATTTT. Residues: CASSEDGQTDTQYF.

The chain joins TRBV7-9 to TRBJ2-7; the D gene is possibly TRBD2 (7 bases). Germline V CDR1 and CDR2: SEHNR, FQNEAQ (reference sequence). V gave up 8 bases and J gave up 7 bases, with 15 bases separating them. The length of the CDR3 is 12 residues. This chain's CDR3 is CASARGAREQYF. CDR3 DNA: TGTGCCAGCGCCCGGGGGGCGAGGGAGCAGTACTTC.

J is TRBJ2-5 and V is TRBV7-3, with D unclear. The CDR3 sequence is 15 residues long. CDR1 is SGHTA, CDR2 FQGTGA, per germline. V was pared by 1 base and J by 4 bases, with 13 bases between. CDR3 residues: CASSLSGYPRETQYF. The CDR3 DNA is TGTGCCAGCAGCTTAAGTGGCTACCCCCGAGAGACCCAGTACTTC.

The CDR3 bases are TGCAGCGTTGAGGCGGGCTCTGGAAACACCATATATTTT. Translating gives CSVEAGSGNTIYF. The chain employs TRBV29-1 and TRBJ1-3; D call uncertain. Germline V gene lookup returns CDR1 SQVTM and CDR2 ANQGSEA. V shed 3 bases and J shed 0 bases, with 6 bases lying between them. The CDR3 is 13 amino acids.

The rearrangement uses TRBV6-5 and TRBJ1-1, with D possibly being TRBD1 (5 bases). From germline, CDR1 is MNHEY and CDR2 SVGAGI. The CDR3 covers 15 residues. The germline V and J ends were trimmed by 1 base and 1 base, with 10 bases remaining between them. CDR3 protein: CASSYLGVGNTEAFF. CDR3 coding DNA: TGTGCCAGCAGTTACTTAGGGGTGGGGAACACTGAAGCTTTCTTT.

The chain recombines TRBV4-2 with TRBJ1-4, with unresolved D. The CDR3 runs 16 residues. Deletions cut 7 bases from V and 0 bases from J, with 15 bases between. Germline loops: CDR1 LGHNA, CDR2 YNFKEQ. CDR3 in amino acids: CASNQAHGATNEKLFF. In DNA, the CDR3 is TGTGCCAGCAACCAGGCCCATGGTGCAACTAATGAAAAACTGTTTTTT.

The rearrangement uses TRBV15 and TRBJ2-7; the D gene is possibly TRBD2 (5 bases). Per the germline V gene, CDR1 is LNHNV and CDR2 is YYDKDF (reference sequence). The CDR3 has 12 residues. The V end lost 3 bases, the J end lost 7 bases, and 10 bases lay between the germline ends. In DNA, the CDR3 is TGTGCCACCAGCAGCACTTCGGGAGAGCAGTACTTC. This translates into CATSSTSGEQYF.

CDR3 DNA sequence: TGTGCCAGCAGCTTAGGACTAGCGGGGGGGAACACAGATACGCAGTATTTT. This gives the protein CASSLGLAGGNTDTQYF. The chain couples TRBV11-2 to TRBJ2-3; 14 bases map to TRBD2. From germline, CDR1 is SGHAT and CDR2 FQNNGV. This CDR3 region has 17 residues. The J segment lost 2 bases and the V segment lost 1 base, leaving 2 bases of the junction unmatched.

The chain links TRBV19 to TRBJ2-2; D is unclear. Between the trimmed V and J ends, which lost 7 bases and 0 bases, there was a span of 9 bases. CDR1 and CDR2 from the germline V gene are LNHDA and SQIVND (reference sequence). This CDR3 contains 14 residues. CDR3: CASISRTNTGELFF. For the CDR3, the DNA is TGTGCCAGTATCTCTCGGACGAACACCGGGGAGCTGTTTTTT.

The rearrangement links TRBV6-5 to TRBJ1-5; no clear D. This CDR3 region has 13 residues. Trimming took 6 bases from V and 6 from J, leaving 12 bases between them. Germline assignment: CDR1 MNHEY and CDR2 SVGAGI. In DNA form, the CDR3 reads TGTGCCAGCAGCCTATCCCCCATTCAGCCCCAGCATTTT. Its protein is CASSLSPIQPQHF.

The chain links TRBV10-1 to TRBJ2-3, with a weak D call TRBD1 (6 bases). This CDR3 region has 13 residues. Looked up from germline, CDR1 is WNHNN and CDR2 is SYGVQD (reference sequence). V gave up 6 bases and J gave up 3 bases, with 10 bases separating them. The CDR3 nucleotides are TGCGCCAGCAGGAGACAGGCGACAGATACGCAGTATTTT. It encodes CASRRQATDTQYF.

The chain employs TRBV19 and TRBJ1-2, with no clear D. Germline V gene sequence: CDR1 LNHDA, CDR2 SQIVND (reference sequence). The CDR3 length is 15 residues. Trimming removed 0 bases from V and 4 bases from J, with 12 bases in between. The CDR3 DNA is TGTGCCAGTAGTATAGAGGTGGCGGTCCTCTATGGCTACACCTTC. As protein: CASSIEVAVLYGYTF.

V and J are TRBV28 and TRBJ1-6; TRBD1 matches at 7 bases. The CDR3 covers 14 residues. The germline gives CDR1 MDHEN, CDR2 SYDVKM. The V gene end was trimmed by 6 bases and the J gene end by 8 bases; junction bases not matched to a gene: 7. CDR3 in amino acids: CASRGRDSHSPLHF. CDR3 bases: TGTGCCAGCAGGGGCCGGGACAGTCATTCACCCCTCCACTTT.

The V call is TRBV30, the J call TRBJ1-5; D possibly corresponds to TRBD1 (6 bases). Trimming left V 5 bases short and J 1 base short, with 12 bases between. The CDR3 is made up of 14 amino acids. Germline CDR1 is GTSNPN and CDR2 is SVGIG (reference sequence). The CDR3 DNA is TGTGCCTGGTGTAATGGACAGAGCAATCAGCCCCAGCATTTT. Protein sequence: CAWCNGQSNQPQHF.

This clone was counted a single time. This chain joins TRBV19 and TRBJ1-5; D possibly corresponds to TRBD1 (5 bases). V was clipped by 5 bases and J by 11 bases, with 22 bases between them. Germline-derived CDR1 and CDR2 are LNHDA and SQIVND (reference sequence). The CDR3 runs 15 residues. CDR3 in amino acids: CASSSPHGGMEAQHF. CDR3 coding DNA: TGTGCCAGTAGTTCCCCCCACGGGGGAATGGAGGCCCAGCATTTT.

This chain joins TRBV10-3 and TRBJ2-7; TRBD2 is a possible D gene (5 bases). The CDR3 runs to 13 residues. CDR1 ENHRY and CDR2 SYGVKD come from the germline V gene. The germline V and J ends were trimmed by 4 bases and 1 base, with 8 bases remaining between them. The CDR3 coding sequence is TGTGCCATCAGTGGGCCGGGGTCCTACGAGCAGTACTTC. Translated: CAISGPGSYEQYF.

The chain joins TRBV6-5 to TRBJ1-2; TRBD1 matches 7 bases. With 9 bases clipped from V and 5 bases from J, the junction kept 3 bases outside the gene matches. CDR3 length: 11 residues. Looked up from germline, CDR1 is MNHEY and CDR2 is SVGAGI. CDR3 sequence: CASQGGYGYTF. CDR3 DNA: TGTGCCAGTCAGGGGGGTTATGGCTACACCTTC.

The V and J genes are TRBV7-8 and TRBJ2-3, with 14 positions matching TRBD2. This CDR3 comprises 16 residues. V lost 6 bases and J lost 5; bases outside the gene matches: 7. Germline V gene lookup returns CDR1 SGHVS and CDR2 FQNEAQ. The CDR3 nucleotides are TGTGCCAGCAGAAGACTAGCGGGGGGGTCGGGAGATACGCAGTATTTT. Protein product: CASRRLAGGSGDTQYF.

The rearrangement uses TRBV6-1 and TRBJ1-2, with no clear D. Between the trimmed V and J ends, which lost 3 bases and 5 bases, there was a span of 16 bases. Germline assignment: CDR1 MNHNS and CDR2 SASEGT. The CDR3 loop spans 15 amino acids. The CDR3 protein is CASSDGTGPIYGYTF. For the CDR3, the DNA is TGTGCCAGCAGTGATGGAACCGGACCTATTTATGGCTACACCTTC.

This chain connects TRBV15 to TRBJ1-2; 8 nucleotides align to TRBD1. V lost 1 base and J lost 8; bases outside the gene matches: 6. The CDR3 extends over 14 amino acids. Germline lookup yields CDR1 LNHNV and CDR2 YYDKDF (reference sequence). CDR3 bases: TGTGCCACCAGCAGAGGCGGACAGGGAGGAGGCTACACCTTC. It specifies CATSRGGQGGGYTF.

The genes are TRBV6-2 or TRBV6-3 and TRBJ1-5; D unclear. The germline V gene encodes CDR1 MNHEY and CDR2 SVGEGT. V lost 6 bases to trimming and J lost 5 bases, with 14 bases between them. There are 14 residues in the CDR3. The CDR3 sequence is CASSQTYQDQPQHF. DNA for the CDR3: TGTGCCAGCAGCCAAACTTATCAAGATCAGCCCCAGCATTTT.

In this sample, this clone turned up a few times. The J gene is TRBJ1-1, the V gene TRBV27; tentatively, D is TRBD1 (6 bases). This CDR3 comprises 11 residues. Germline V gene data show CDR1 as MNHEY and CDR2 as SMNVEV (reference sequence). Trimming took off 6 bases at V and 7 bases at J, with 9 bases between the two ends. This CDR3 reads CASRKQGEAFF. As DNA, the CDR3 is TGTGCCAGCAGAAAACAGGGTGAAGCTTTCTTT.